The sequence of this T cell receptor beta chain was determined in a study of blood T cells in healthy people across ages. Samples each yielded at least 5 micrograms of total RNA. Then a second PCR, running roughly 7 to 11 cycles, was carried out with a sample-barcoded 5' primer and a J-beta primer mix. TCRdb recomputed calls from the 5' RACE reads with MiXCR, one row per CDR3 protein. The sample lists 1.2 million to 1.5 million distinct CDR3 sequences; 42% were seen once. Of note for this clonotype: Its antigen is unknown.

Study results and caveats: Correlation between TCR beta diversity and naive T cell percentage was strong.

CDR1 and CDR2 (germline): SGHTA, FQGNSA. This CDR3 is built from 18 residues. J was trimmed by 5 bases and V by 5 bases; bases with no gene match: 13. V gene TRBV7-2 combines with J gene TRBJ2-7; 15 bases line up with TRBD2. Source material: blood. This TCR derives from a woman younger than 30 in good health. The DNA for the CDR3 is TGTGCCAGCAGCCAGCGGACTAGCGGGAGGGTATTGACCGACGAGCAGTACTTC. This translates into CASSQRTSGRVLTDEQYF.